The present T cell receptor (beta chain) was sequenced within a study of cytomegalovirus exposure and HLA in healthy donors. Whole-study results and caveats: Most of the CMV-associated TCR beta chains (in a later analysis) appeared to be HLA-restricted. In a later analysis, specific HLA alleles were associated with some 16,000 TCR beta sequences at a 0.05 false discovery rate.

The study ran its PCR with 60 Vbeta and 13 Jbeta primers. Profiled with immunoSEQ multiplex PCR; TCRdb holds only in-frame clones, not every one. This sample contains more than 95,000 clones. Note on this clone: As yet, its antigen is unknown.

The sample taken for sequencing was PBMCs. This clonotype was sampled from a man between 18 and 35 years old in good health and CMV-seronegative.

The CDR3 sequence is CASSYLAGGQETQYF. The CDR3 DNA reads TGCGCCAGCAGTTATCTAGCGGGGGGCCAAGAGACCCAGTACTTC. V and J are TRBV5-1 and TRBJ2-5, with TRBD2 matching over 11 bases. The germline V gene encodes CDR1 SGHRS and CDR2 YFSETQ. CDR3 length equals 15 residues. Germline trimming cut 5 bases from V and 1 base from J; bases unmatched to any gene: 4. The whole variable domain, filled in from reference TRBV5-1 and TRBJ2-5, reads KAGVTQTPRYLIKTRGQQVTLSCSPISGHRSVSWYQQTPGQGLQFLFEYFSETQRNKGNFPGRFSGRQFSNSRSEMNVSTLELGDSALYLCASSYLAGGQETQYFGPGTRLLVL.